Following are 10 T cell receptor beta chains from one sample sequenced in a study of blood T cell repertoires in COVID-19. Measured with immunoSEQ multiplex PCR; TCRdb has only the in-frame clones, and not every one. Here the sample spans 400,000 to 550,000 clones, roughly 87% being singletons. Source material: PBMCs or T cells enriched from blood (not recorded which). These receptors were obtained from a woman under 30 with acute COVID-19.

The CDR3 region is CASSDSSSSYNSPLHF. The DNA of the CDR3 is TGTGCCAGCAGCGACAGTTCGAGCTCCTATAATTCACCCCTCCACTTT. The rearrangement uses TRBV3-1 (or the pseudogene TRBV3-2) and TRBJ1-6, with a tentative D call TRBD1 (5 bases). There are 16 residues in the CDR3. V lost 5 bases and J lost 0, with 11 bases in between. Germline V lookup: CDR1 LGHDT, CDR2 YNNKEL (reference sequence).

This rearrangement joins TRBV10-3 to TRBJ2-5, with TRBD2 identical over 7 bases. The CDR3 extends over 14 amino acids. The V gene's germline CDR1 is ENHRY and CDR2 SYGVKD. Trimming took 3 bases from V and 2 from J; bases not matched to a gene: 3. DNA for the CDR3: TGTGCCATCAGTGAACCGGGGGGACAAGAGACCCAGTACTTC. Amino acid sequence: CAISEPGGQETQYF.

The V gene is TRBV7-2, the J gene TRBJ1-4; tentative D call: TRBD1 (5 bases). V lost 2 bases, J lost 2 bases, and 15 bases lay in between. CDR3 length equals 17 residues. The V gene's germline CDR1 is SGHTA and CDR2 FQGNSA. As DNA, the CDR3 is TGTGCCAGCAGCTTAACCCTTTACAGGTTTACTAATGAAAAACTGTTTTTT. Its translation: CASSLTLYRFTNEKLFF.

On this clone: At the DNA level, this CDR3 is encoded by other sequences in the same sample as well. The chain couples TRBV10-3 to TRBJ2-7; 11 bases line up with TRBD2. This CDR3 comprises 14 residues. The germline V gene has CDR1 ENHRY and CDR2 SYGVKD. V trimming: 4 bases; J trimming: 3 bases; junction bases outside the gene matches: 2. The CDR3 DNA sequence: TGTGCCATCAGTGGTCTAGCGGGGGGCTACGAGCAGTACTTC. Its translation is CAISGLAGGYEQYF.

The chain recombines TRBV4-2 with TRBJ1-1; D uncertain. The CDR3 length is 14 residues. The germline V and J ends were trimmed by 0 bases and 3 bases, with 8 bases remaining between them. Germline-derived CDR1 and CDR2 are LGHNA and YNFKEQ. CDR3 amino acids: CASSQEIEDTEAFF. CDR3 DNA: TGTGCCAGCAGCCAAGAAATTGAGGACACTGAAGCTTTCTTT.

V is TRBV15 and J is TRBJ1-1; D is possibly TRBD1 (6 bases). V shed 1 base and J shed 11 bases, with 14 bases lying between them. From germline, CDR1 is LNHNV and CDR2 YYDKDF (reference sequence). The CDR3 is 13 residues long. This chain's CDR3 is CATSRGPGQEAFF. The CDR3 DNA reads TGTGCCACCAGCAGAGGCCCGGGACAAGAGGCTTTCTTT. Full variable domain (remainder filled in from reference TRBV15 and TRBJ1-1): DAMVIQNPRYQVTQFGKPVTLSCSQTLNHNVMYWYQQKSSQAPKLLFHYYDKDFNNEADTPDNFQSRRPNTSFCFLDIRSPGLGDTAMYLCATSRGPGQEAFFGQGTRLTVV.

The chain carries TRBV27 and TRBJ1-5; TRBD1 matches at 9 bases. Losses at the gene ends were 7 bases for V and 1 base for J; bases not matched to a gene: 5. The V gene's germline CDR1 is MNHEY and CDR2 SMNVEV (reference sequence). This CDR3 comprises 15 residues. The CDR3 sequence is CASKLGTGSNQPQHF. CDR3 DNA: TGTGCCAGCAAATTGGGGACAGGGAGCAATCAGCCCCAGCATTTT.

The chain uses TRBV6-2 or TRBV6-3 and TRBJ1-5; D gene ambiguous. V dropped 1 base and J dropped 6 bases, with 7 bases sitting between them. Per germline, CDR1 MNHEY and CDR2 SVGEGT. The length of the CDR3 is 13 residues. The CDR3 region is CASSYFSSQPQHF. Here the CDR3 DNA reads TGTGCCAGCAGTTACTTTTCCAGTCAGCCCCAGCATTTT.

The chain links TRBV19 to TRBJ2-4, with 15 bases aligning to TRBD2. CDR1 is LNHDA, CDR2 SQIVND, per germline (reference sequence). The CDR3 totals 17 residues. The V segment lost 3 bases and the J segment 6 bases; nucleotides outside the gene matches: 6. CDR3 nucleotide sequence: TGTGCCAGTAGTATCCGGACTAGCGGGAGGGCGGGAAACATTCAGTACTTC. Protein: CASSIRTSGRAGNIQYF.

The rearrangement links TRBV7-9 to TRBJ1-2; D gene uncertain. V gave up 2 bases and J gave up 8 bases, with 12 bases separating them. The CDR3 extends over 13 amino acids. Germline V lookup: CDR1 SEHNR, CDR2 FQNEAQ (reference sequence). The CDR3 DNA is TGTGCCAGCAGCTTAATGGGAGGAGAAGGCTACACCTTC. Translated, it gives CASSLMGGEGYTF.